The 32 T cell receptor beta chains listed next were all sequenced from one sample in a study of blood T cells in healthy people across ages. With a J-beta primer mix and a sample-barcoded 5' primer, a second PCR ran 7 to 11 cycles. One entry per CDR3 protein results from TCRdb running MiXCR on the 5' RACE reads. The table shows 850,000 to 1,000,000 distinct CDR3 sequences, with about 51% occurring only once. Sequencing used blood. The receptors were gathered from a woman in her fifties or sixties in good health.

The chain's CDR3 is CSATQRQANSYEQYF. In DNA form, the CDR3 reads TGCAGTGCGACCCAACGTCAGGCAAACAGCTACGAGCAGTACTTC. The chain has TRBV20-1 and TRBJ2-7; D remains ambiguous. The germline CDR1 and CDR2 sequences are DFQATT and SNEGSKA (reference sequence). The CDR3 extends over 15 amino acids. The V gene lost 6 bases and the J gene lost 3 bases, with 21 bases spanning the gap.

The rearrangement links TRBV20-1 to TRBJ1-5; D may be TRBD1 (6 bases). V lost 7 bases and J 3 bases, leaving 16 bases between the germline ends. The CDR3 contains 14 residues. Looked up from germline, CDR1 is DFQATT and CDR2 is SNEGSKA (reference sequence). The CDR3: CSVGRQANNQPQHF. The CDR3 coding sequence is TGCAGTGTGGGCCGACAGGCGAACAATCAGCCCCAGCATTTT.

This chain joins TRBV5-1 and TRBJ2-1; D not resolved. The CDR3 has 16 amino acids. Germline V gene sequence: CDR1 SGHRS, CDR2 YFSETQ. With 1 base removed from V and 4 bases from J, the gap between germline ends came to 15 bases. The CDR3 loop is CASSLHRTSVYNEQFF. The CDR3 nucleotides read TGCGCCAGCAGCTTGCATAGGACCTCGGTATACAATGAGCAGTTCTTC. The entire variable domain, with the rest obtained from reference TRBV5-1 and TRBJ2-1, is as follows: KAGVTQTPRYLIKTRGQQVTLSCSPISGHRSVSWYQQTPGQGLQFLFEYFSETQRNKGNFPGRFSGRQFSNSRSEMNVSTLELGDSALYLCASSLHRTSVYNEQFFGPGTRLTVL.

This clonotype was detected only a few times. This may be a read error, as it is one base from a much larger clone. The rearrangement joins TRBV7-3 to TRBJ1-6; 8 bases line up with TRBD1. There are 14 residues in the CDR3. Germline V gene sequence: CDR1 SGHTA, CDR2 FQGTGA. CDR3 coding DNA: TGTGCCAGCAGCTCTACAGGGGGAAGGTCACCCCCCCACTTT. Translated: CASSSTGGRSPPHF.

The gene calls are TRBV7-8 and TRBJ2-5, with unresolved D. V was pared by 5 bases and J by 5 bases, with 18 bases between. The germline CDR1 and CDR2 sequences are SGHVS and FQNEAQ. The CDR3 is made up of 15 amino acids. CDR3 DNA sequence: TGTGCCAGCAGCCGTGGTCGGGTGGGTGGGGAGACCCAGTACTTC. Protein sequence: CASSRGRVGGETQYF.

A note on this clonotype: Relative to the germline gene, one junction end is altered; a read error may explain this. V usage is TRBV7-9 and J usage is TRBJ1-2, with D maybe TRBD1 (6 bases). The germline gives CDR1 SEHNR, CDR2 FQNEAQ (reference sequence). This CDR3 is built from 14 residues. The CDR3 is CVSSLAGDDYGYTF. In DNA form, the CDR3 reads TGTGTCAGCAGCTTGGCAGGGGATGACTATGGCTACACCTTC.

The rearrangement uses TRBV6-2 or TRBV6-3 and TRBJ2-7; 10 bases map to TRBD1. The CDR3 has 15 residues. Germline-derived CDR1 and CDR2 are MNHEY and SVGEGT. The junction had 11 bases not matched to a gene; V was cut back by 7 bases and J by 5 bases. Here the CDR3 DNA reads TGTGCCAGCAACGGAGGTGGACAGGGGGATCACGAGCAGTACTTC. Residues: CASNGGGQGDHEQYF.

The V call is TRBV3-1, the J call TRBJ1-2; D unclear. This CDR3 region has 13 residues. Germline V gives CDR1 LGHDT, CDR2 YNNKEL (reference sequence). V lost 6 bases and J 8 bases, leaving 16 bases between the germline ends. As DNA, the CDR3 is TGTGCCAGCAGTCGGGCCACCCCCGGCGGCTACACCTTC. Residues: CASSRATPGGYTF.

This clonotype was observed a few times. This chain uses TRBV20-1 with TRBJ1-5, with a tentative D call TRBD1 (6 bases). With 1 base removed from V and 4 bases from J, the gap between germline ends came to 17 bases. The CDR3 is 16 residues long. The germline V gene has CDR1 DFQATT and CDR2 SNEGSKA (reference sequence). CDR3 sequence: CSARARQTGPNQPQHF. For the CDR3, the DNA is TGCAGTGCTAGAGCGAGGCAAACAGGGCCAAATCAGCCCCAGCATTTT.

This clonotype was picked up many times. This chain connects TRBV20-1 to TRBJ2-5, with 9 bases aligning to TRBD2. The CDR3 consists of 18 residues. V was clipped by 6 bases and J by 5 bases; unmatched bases: 22. Germline loops: CDR1 DFQATT, CDR2 SNEGSKA (reference sequence). The CDR3 reads CSAGGLAPLSGRLETQYF. The CDR3 DNA is TGCAGTGCGGGGGGACTAGCTCCCTTATCGGGGAGACTTGAGACCCAGTACTTC.

V gene TRBV29-1 combines with J gene TRBJ1-4; perhaps TRBD1 as D (5 bases). V was cut by 2 bases and J by 10 bases, with 17 bases left in between. Per the germline V gene, CDR1 is SQVTM and CDR2 is ANQGSEA. This CDR3 contains 14 residues. CDR3 loop: CSVESGRGGGKLFF. The DNA for the CDR3 is TGCAGCGTTGAAAGTGGGAGGGGAGGAGGAAAACTGTTTTTT.

This clonotype has just a few counts. The CDR3 DNA is TGTGCCAGCAGTTTATTGAACCCTGGGGATGAGCAGTTCTTC. It yields the protein CASSLLNPGDEQFF. The V gene is TRBV28, the J gene TRBJ2-1; no reliable D call. The CDR3 covers 14 residues. CDR1 is MDHEN and CDR2 is SYDVKM in the germline V gene. V was cut by 1 base and J by 8 bases, with 12 bases left in between.

This sequence joins TRBV20-1 and TRBJ2-4, with a possible D match to TRBD2 (6 bases). With 7 bases removed from V and 1 base from J, the gap between germline ends came to 14 bases. This CDR3 region has 14 residues. Germline assignment: CDR1 DFQATT and CDR2 SNEGSKA (reference sequence). CDR3 region: CSVGDRGAKNIQYF. The CDR3 DNA reads as TGCAGTGTTGGAGATCGGGGGGCCAAAAACATTCAGTACTTC.

The V and J genes are TRBV6-5 and TRBJ2-2; the match to TRBD1 covers 9 bases. There are 16 residues in the CDR3. V trimming: 2 bases; J trimming: 2 bases; junction bases outside the gene matches: 3. CDR1 is MNHEY and CDR2 is SVGAGI in the germline V gene. The CDR3: CASSYPGQGNTGELFF. The CDR3, as DNA: TGTGCCAGCAGTTACCCGGGACAGGGAAACACCGGGGAGCTGTTTTTT.

V and J are TRBV13 and TRBJ2-7; tentatively, D is TRBD1 (5 bases). The length of the CDR3 is 14 residues. The V end was cut by 4 bases, the J end by 0 bases, with 10 bases between. The germline CDR1 and CDR2 sequences are PRHDT and FYEKMQ (reference sequence). The CDR3 loop reads CASSSHRLSYEQYF. The CDR3 nucleotides are TGTGCCAGCAGCTCTCACAGGCTCTCCTACGAGCAGTACTTC.

The chain couples TRBV20-1 to TRBJ2-5, with 16 bases lining up with TRBD2. CDR3 length: 16 residues. Per germline, CDR1 DFQATT and CDR2 SNEGSKA (reference sequence). Losses at the gene ends were 0 bases for V and 11 bases for J; bases not matched to a gene: 9. As DNA, the CDR3 is TGCAGTGCTAGAGAAGGGACTAGCGGGGGGGGTGGTGAGCAGTACTTC. Protein sequence: CSAREGTSGGGGEQYF.

This clonotype showed up many times. This may stem from a read error, because a much larger clone lies one nucleotide away. The chain couples TRBV25-1 to TRBJ1-1; the D is unclear. The V gene lost 6 bases and the J gene lost 3 bases, with 14 bases spanning the gap. The germline V gene has CDR1 MGHDK and CDR2 SYGVNS. There are 14 residues in the CDR3. The CDR3 coding sequence is TGTGCCAGCAGCCTTCGCGGCCGGGACACTGAAGCTTTCTTT. Protein: CASSLRGRDTEAFF.

This clonotype was picked up a small number of times. This chain joins TRBV28 and TRBJ2-4; perhaps D is TRBD1 or TRBD2 (7 bases each). Per the germline V gene, CDR1 is MDHEN and CDR2 is SYDVKM. The CDR3 sequence is 12 residues long. V was pared by 4 bases and J by 13 bases, with 14 bases between. CDR3 in DNA: TGTGCCAGCAGTTGGGAGGGGGCTGGGCAGTACTTC. Protein: CASSWEGAGQYF.

This chain uses TRBV12-3 or TRBV12-4 with TRBJ1-4; D remains ambiguous. The V end lost 4 bases, the J end lost 0 bases, and 3 bases lay between the germline ends. The CDR3 contains 13 residues. The CDR3 DNA reads as TGTGCCAGCAGTTGGTCAACTAATGAAAAACTGTTTTTT. Translating gives CASSWSTNEKLFF.

This clonotype showed up just once. CDR3 loop: CASSFGNTYYEQYF. CDR3 sequence (DNA): TGTGCCAGCAGCTTTGGGAACACTTACTACGAGCAGTACTTC. The chain joins TRBV7-2 to TRBJ2-4; D is unclear. The J call may not be correct, given that the DNA end is closer to TRBJ2-7. Germline V lookup: CDR1 SGHTA, CDR2 FQGNSA. This CDR3 is 14 amino acids long.

The chain recombines TRBV15 with TRBJ1-1, with 7 nucleotides matching TRBD1. Losses at the gene ends were 1 base for V and 0 bases for J; bases not matched to a gene: 8. This CDR3 is 17 amino acids long. Germline values: CDR1 LNHNV, CDR2 YYDKDF (reference sequence). The CDR3 DNA is TGTGCCACCAGCAGAGTACCGGGACAGCGGATGAACACTGAAGCTTTCTTT. Its protein product is CATSRVPGQRMNTEAFF.

In its sample, this clonotype was seen many times. The V gene is TRBV13, the J gene TRBJ2-5; D is unclear. Germline values: CDR1 PRHDT, CDR2 FYEKMQ (reference sequence). Between the trimmed V and J ends, which lost 0 bases and 4 bases, there was a span of 12 bases. The CDR3 extends over 15 amino acids. This CDR3 is CASSLGGRSIETQYF. CDR3 DNA sequence: TGTGCCAGCAGCTTAGGGGGAAGATCTATAGAGACCCAGTACTTC. Complete variable domain (other parts from reference TRBV13 and TRBJ2-5): AAGVIQSPRHLIKEKRETATLKCYPIPRHDTVYWYQQGPGQDPQFLISFYEKMQSDKGSIPDRFSAQQFSDYHSELNMSSLELGDSALYFCASSLGGRSIETQYFGPGTRLLVL.

Comment on this clonotype: One end of the junction does not line up with germline, which may come from a read error. The V and J genes are TRBV28 and TRBJ1-5; D remains unclear. Germline lookup yields CDR1 MDHEN and CDR2 SYDVKM. This CDR3 region has 14 residues. CDR3 amino acids: CASSLIRGNRPQHF. As DNA, the CDR3 is TGTGCCAGCAGTTTGATTCGTGGCAATCGGCCCCAGCATTTT.

With regard to this clonotype: This may come from a read error, since a much larger clone is one base off. This chain connects TRBV7-2 to TRBJ2-7; D gene ambiguous. V was pared by 3 bases and J by 5 bases, with 5 bases between. Germline V lookup: CDR1 SGHTA, CDR2 FQGNSA. This CDR3 comprises 11 residues. CDR3 sequence reads: CASSFHHEQYF. Here the CDR3 DNA reads TGTGCCAGCAGCTTCCACCACGAGCAGTACTTC.

Worth noting for this clonotype: The junction departs from the called germline gene at one end, perhaps through a read error. This chain links TRBV11-2 with TRBJ2-7; D could derive from TRBD1 or TRBD2 (7 bases each). This CDR3 comprises 15 residues. Germline CDR1 and CDR2: SGHAT and FQNNGV. This CDR3 is CVSSPRQGGAYEQYF. As DNA, the CDR3 is TGTGTCAGCAGCCCCAGACAGGGAGGGGCCTACGAGCAGTACTTC.

As regards this clonotype: A junction boundary mismatches the germline segment, possibly from a read error. This chain uses TRBV6-5 with TRBJ1-5; D not certain. The germline CDR1 and CDR2 sequences are MNHEY and SVGAGI. The CDR3 has 13 residues. CDR3 loop: CASRLSAEEPQHF. CDR3 sequence (DNA): TGTGCCAGCAGATTAAGCGCTGAAGAGCCTCAGCATTTT.

About this clonotype: A read error may account for a junction end that differs from germline. J is TRBJ2-1 and V is TRBV7-3, with a weak D call TRBD2 (6 bases). Germline V CDR1 and CDR2: SGHTA, FQGTGA. The CDR3 contains 15 residues. The CDR3 is CASSWSGGINNKQFF. The DNA for the CDR3 is TGTGCCAGCAGCTGGAGCGGAGGGATAAACAATAAGCAGTTCTTC.

This clonotype has only a few counts. In DNA, the CDR3 is TGTGCCAGCAGCCCACAAGGAGGGTTCGGCGCAGATACGCAGTATTTT. It codes for CASSPQGGFGADTQYF. The chain couples TRBV7-2 to TRBJ2-3; D might be TRBD2 (6 bases). Trimming took 5 bases from V and 4 from J, leaving 19 bases between them. Germline V lookup: CDR1 SGHTA, CDR2 FQGNSA. The CDR3 is 16 amino acids.

The genes are TRBV6-5 and TRBJ2-3; D is tentatively TRBD1 or TRBD2 (5 bases each). Looked up from germline, CDR1 is MNHEY and CDR2 is SVGAGI. Trimming cost V 2 bases and J 2 bases, with 8 bases left between them. The length of the CDR3 is 14 residues. In DNA, the CDR3 is TGTGCCAGCAGTTACGGGACGGCCACAGATACGCAGTATTTT. As protein: CASSYGTATDTQYF.

The rearrangement links TRBV7-2 to TRBJ2-5; D uncertain. Germline values: CDR1 SGHTA, CDR2 FQGNSA. V was trimmed by 6 bases and J by 5 bases, leaving 19 bases between them. This CDR3 has 15 residues. The CDR3 DNA reads as TGTGCCAGCAGGCCCCCATTAAGGCAGAGGGAGACCCAGTACTTC. Its protein is CASRPPLRQRETQYF.

The chain employs TRBV28 and TRBJ2-7; no clear D. There are 14 residues in the CDR3. Per the germline V gene, CDR1 is MDHEN and CDR2 is SYDVKM. The germline V and J ends were trimmed by 2 bases and 0 bases, with 8 bases remaining between them. The CDR3 loop is CASSLGISSYEQYF. CDR3 DNA sequence: TGTGCCAGCAGTTTAGGAATAAGCTCCTACGAGCAGTACTTC.

V gene TRBV7-2 combines with J gene TRBJ2-5, with TRBD2 identical over 12 bases. Matching the DNA end better, TRBJ2-7 makes the J call doubtful. This CDR3 has 16 amino acids. The germline V gene has CDR1 SGHTA and CDR2 FQGNSA. The CDR3 region is CASSSPTSGRIYEQYF. For the CDR3, the DNA is TGTGCCAGCAGCTCACCGACTAGCGGGAGAATTTACGAGCAGTACTTC.